This TCR beta chain was captured in a study of PD-L1 blockade in urothelial cancer (dated by TCRdb to about 2017). With regard to the full study: Therapy was started at some point between 2014 and 2016 for all patients, and atezolizumab 1,200 mg was administered intravenously every 3 weeks. Over 28 patients had pretreatment blood TCR-seq, some 25 had at least one posttreatment blood collection, and some 25 had tumor TCR-seq. Tumor samples yielded a median of 1,402 T cells and 900 to 1,200 unique TCRs, with median clonality about 0.094 and T cell proportion almost 0.1. An ECOG performance status of 0 or 1 was recorded for the patients, and 0 to 3 prior chemotherapy regimens had been received by the patients. About 85% of the 29 patients were males with bladder-origin urothelial cancer, and about 65% of the roughly 30 reported a prior smoking history. Somatic, immune and clinical correlates of response to PD-L1 blockade with atezolizumab in urothelial cancer were the focus of an exploratory multi-omic analysis. Pretreatment tumor samples, along with matched peripheral blood collected serially before and after atezolizumab treatment, underwent TCR sequencing. Progression-free survival longer than 6 months counted as durable clinical benefit, and TCR features were additionally tested against both progression-free and overall survival. Five patients were excluded from tumor TCR analyses because tumors from two patients failed quality control and tumor was unavailable for three patients. Whole exome sequencing and RNA sequencing of pretreatment tumors were performed alongside TCR sequencing in the same patients. Nine patients achieved durable clinical benefit and approximately 20 did not. The paper as a whole reports these results and caveats: The tumor samples were FFPE, were not collected immediately before treatment, and were limited to one sample per patient, so heterogeneity may have been missed. Because the sample size was small (n = 29) and many of the analyses were exploratory, the results are meant to be hypothesis-generating. Patients with durable benefit showed greater expansion of tumor-associated TCR clones in peripheral blood 3 weeks after starting treatment (n of about 20, p = 0.022). A higher proportion of tumor-infiltrating T lymphocytes was found in patients with durable benefit (n of about 26, Mann-Whitney p = 0.047).

Based on the germline V gene, the CDR1 and CDR2 sequences are KGHSH and LQKENI. Its CDR3 holds 14 amino acids, cysteine through phenylalanine. Only the CDR3 part of the read is kept: 42 bases, read in frame from the first base. The V end loses 2 bases and the J end loses 7 bases, and a stretch of 13 bases separates them. As for this clone: Its antigen target is currently unknown. Base quality data are lacking; no much larger clone is found one base away.

Synthetic TCR analog templates were spiked into each PCR so that absolute template abundance could be estimated from read counts. In FFPE tumors, housekeeping genes were amplified and quantified to estimate usable DNA and calculate T cell fraction. The immunoSEQ assay used bias-controlled V and J gene primers to amplify TCRbeta CDR3 regions from genomic DNA. Sequencing of rearranged TCRbeta segments was performed at approximately 20X coverage. Regarding the original processing steps: Clustering was used to correct sequencing errors, and CDR3s were annotated against IMGT so that V, D and J genes could be assigned. Downstream analyses used only productive TCRbeta rearrangements and left out out-of-frame or stop-codon sequences. To compute clonality, Shannon entropy was normalized by the log of the number of unique productive sequences and then subtracted from one. Clones differing between time points or between blood and tumor were identified by Fisher's exact test with Benjamini-Hochberg correction at adjusted p below 0.01. The table was pulled from immuneACCESS by TCRdb, which kept in-frame rearrangements only. Such tables lose some clones; where checked, under half of the loss comes from unresolved V genes, and the rest has no known cause. That table supplies the V and J calls and clone size; D and trimming were determined from the DNA. This sample gives fewer than 950 clones in total; under 40% of them show up just once. Approximately 11% of the sample goes to the ten largest clones.

According to the study, the label for this sample's time point signals: pretreatment tumor sample. A cohort of some 29 patients with locally advanced or metastatic urothelial carcinoma, treated at Memorial Sloan Kettering on a trial protocol, was included. All tumor tissue used for sequencing was obtained prior to atezolizumab dosing. The Qiagen DNeasy Blood extraction kit was used to purify genomic DNA from total PBMCs and tumor samples. The V and J segments used are TRBV18 and TRBJ2-3, with the identity of the D gene unclear. The sequence came from a man aged 50 to 60 with urothelial cancer. Sequences were derived from tumor tissue, sampled before atezolizumab (anti-PD-L1) treatment. The nucleotide sequence reads as follows: TGTGCCAGCTCACCAACGGGCACCCGGTATACGCAGTATTTT. This sequence encodes CASSPTGTRYTQYF.